The rows below give T cell receptor beta chains drawn from one sample of a study of HIV-infected patients and healthy controls. TCRdb reprocessed the 5' RACE reads with MiXCR, giving one entry per CDR3 protein. Of around 13,000 distinct CDR3 sequences in the sample, more than 8.5% were seen once. What was sequenced was blood. The source of these receptors is an adult in good health. Each CDR3 is given with its conserved first and last residue. A D gene is named only where the DNA matches it firmly. The listing skips clone size in some rows; elsewhere it reads once, few, many or a size class.

D gene	clone size	V gene	J gene	CDR3 DNA	CDR3 protein
TRBD2	many	TRBV9	TRBJ2-7	TGTGCCAGCAGCGTAGGGTCAGCGGGAGCTCGAAACGAGCAGTACTTC	CASSVGSAGARNEQYF
NA	medium-sized	TRBV11-3	TRBJ2-3	TGTGCCAGCAGCCGGTCGGCTAGCACAGATACGCAGTATTTT	CASSRSASTDTQYF
NA	many	TRBV3-1	TRBJ2-5	TGTGCCAGCAGCCAAGAGGGGGAGAGGGACGACTGGATTTGTACCCAGTACTTC	CASSQEGERDDWICTQYF
NA	many	TRBV6-2/TRBV6-3	TRBJ1-2	TGTGCCAGCAGTTACCAGGAGGGGAATGGCTACACCTTC	CASSYQEGNGYTF
NA	medium-sized	TRBV2	TRBJ1-5	TGTGCCAGCAAGGCGGGAAGCAATCAGCCCCAGCATTTT	CASKAGSNQPQHF
NA	medium-sized	TRBV6-2/TRBV6-3	TRBJ1-2	TGTGCCAGCAGTTACTCGAACCGTGGGGGCTACACCTTC	CASSYSNRGGYTF
TRBD1	NA	TRBV29-1	TRBJ1-2	TGCAGCGTCCAGGACAGGGAACGCTATGGCTACACCTTC	CSVQDRERYGYTF
NA	many	TRBV29-1	TRBJ2-3	TGCAGCGTTAAGACCCGCCCGCTCACAGATACGCAGTATTTT	CSVKTRPLTDTQYF
NA	many	TRBV18	TRBJ1-5	TGTGCCAGCTCACCGGGTCGGGGGATGGGTCAGCCCCAGCATTTT	CASSPGRGMGQPQHF
TRBD2	many	TRBV6-1	TRBJ2-1	TGTGCCAGCAGTGCACCCGGTGGGACTAGCGGGAGGGAGAATAGCTCCTACAATGAGCAGTTCTTC	CASSAPGGTSGRENSSYNEQFF